These 32 T cell receptor beta chains originate from one sample sequenced in a study of CD8+CD57+ T cells in acquired aplastic anemia. An expansion of CD8+CD57+ cells by flow cytometry had been shown in patients chosen for sequencing. Using genomic DNA as the template, TCR beta VDJ and CDR3 profiling was carried out. TCRdb analysed the reads with MiXCR anew, one entry per CDR3 protein. The sample carries some 170,000 distinct CDR3 sequences, roughly 43% recorded once. Sequencing was done on a sample of sorted CD4+, CD8+, or CD8+CD57+ T cells (not recorded which) from PBMCs. The origin of the receptors is a human donor with aplastic anemia.

This clonotype was seen a few times. The J gene is TRBJ2-3, the V gene TRBV20-1; possibly TRBD1 or TRBD2 for D (5 bases each). CDR1 is DFQATT and CDR2 is SNEGSKA in the germline V gene (reference sequence). The CDR3 is 14 residues long. Trimming removed 0 bases at V and 0 bases at J, with 7 bases between. The CDR3 region has the DNA TGCAGTGCTAGAGATGGGGGAAGCACAGATACGCAGTATTTT. Amino acids: CSARDGGSTDTQYF.

This clonotype was seen ten or more times. The chain carries TRBV2 and TRBJ1-1; a possible D gene is TRBD1 (5 bases). CDR1 is SNHLY and CDR2 is FYNNEI in the germline V gene. Trimming took off 8 bases at V and 1 base at J, with 5 bases between the two ends. This CDR3 spans 11 amino acids. CDR3 in amino acids: CASGGNTEAFF. DNA for the CDR3: TGTGCCAGCGGGGGGAACACTGAAGCTTTCTTT.

There are many counts of this clonotype. The CDR3 loop reads CASSFSSDTQYF. As DNA, the CDR3 is TGTGCCAGCAGCTTCAGTTCAGATACGCAGTATTTT. This chain joins TRBV5-4 and TRBJ2-3, with no clear D. This CDR3 is 12 amino acids long. V lost 2 bases to trimming and J lost 4 bases, with 5 bases between them. Germline V gene sequence: CDR1 SGHNT, CDR2 YYREEE (reference sequence).

This clonotype appeared a single time. The CDR3: CASSGSGDQETQYF. The DNA for the CDR3 is TGTGCCAGCAGCGGATCAGGGGACCAAGAGACCCAGTACTTC. The rearrangement joins TRBV5-8 to TRBJ2-5; weak D call: TRBD1 (6 bases). Per germline, CDR1 SGHTS and CDR2 YDEGEE. Trimming stripped 4 bases from V and 0 bases from J, with 10 bases between. The length of the CDR3 is 14 residues. Variable domain in full (rest from reference TRBV5-8 and TRBJ2-5): EAGVTQSPTHLIKTRGQQATLRCSPISGHTSVYWYQQALGLGLQFLLWYDEGEERNRGNFPPRFSGRQFPNYSSELNVNALELEDSALYLCASSGSGDQETQYFGPGTRLLVL.

This clonotype was recorded once. The CDR3, as DNA: TGTGCCACCAGCAGAGGGACTAGCGGGATAGGGTATGAGCAGTTCTTC. This codes for CATSRGTSGIGYEQFF. The chain employs TRBV15 and TRBJ2-1, with 12 bases lining up with TRBD2. V lost 1 base, J lost 8 bases, and 6 bases stayed unmatched. CDR1 and CDR2 (germline): LNHNV, YYDKDF (reference sequence). CDR3 length: 16 residues.

There are many counts of this clonotype. The V call is TRBV9, the J call TRBJ2-1; 16 bases map to TRBD2. Germline values: CDR1 SGDLS, CDR2 YYNGEE. The CDR3 is made up of 18 amino acids. J lost 5 bases, V lost 2 bases, and 7 bases had no gene match. This chain's CDR3 is CASSVGTSGGVQDNEQFF. The CDR3 nucleotides read TGTGCCAGCAGCGTCGGGACTAGCGGGGGGGTCCAGGACAATGAGCAGTTCTTC.

The sample holds a few counts of this clonotype. This sequence joins TRBV10-3 and TRBJ2-7; 11 bases are a match to TRBD1. Germline V CDR1 and CDR2: ENHRY, SYGVKD. Trimming at V came to 0 bases and at J to 4 bases, leaving 5 bases not matched to a gene. The CDR3 spans 16 residues. The CDR3: CAISESDRDRGYEQYF. The CDR3 DNA reads as TGTGCCATCAGTGAGTCAGACCGGGACAGGGGGTACGAGCAGTACTTC.

V and J are TRBV2 and TRBJ1-2; D unresolved. Germline loops: CDR1 SNHLY, CDR2 FYNNEI. The CDR3 totals 12 residues. The V end lost 3 bases, the J end lost 8 bases, and 10 bases lay between the germline ends. CDR3 in amino acids: CASSDVIRGYTF. CDR3 DNA: TGTGCCAGCAGTGACGTGATTAGAGGCTACACCTTC.

The chain carries TRBV29-1 and TRBJ2-1; 11 bases agree with TRBD2. Germline V gene lookup returns CDR1 SQVTM and CDR2 ANQGSEA. V was clipped by 6 bases and J by 4 bases; unmatched bases: 2. The CDR3 length is 13 residues. CDR3 sequence: CSVGTSGYNEQFF. The CDR3 coding sequence is TGCAGCGTGGGGACTAGCGGTTACAATGAGCAGTTCTTC.

V and J are TRBV20-1 and TRBJ2-1; D uncertain. Germline V lookup: CDR1 DFQATT, CDR2 SNEGSKA (reference sequence). The ends were cut back, 3 bases at V and 0 bases at J, with 3 bases in the middle. The CDR3 contains 12 residues. The CDR3 sequence: CSASVSYNEQFF. The DNA for the CDR3 is TGCAGTGCTAGTGTCTCCTACAATGAGCAGTTCTTC.

The chain recombines TRBV19 with TRBJ2-4, with 10 bases identical to TRBD1. Germline V gene sequence: CDR1 LNHDA, CDR2 SQIVND (reference sequence). After removal of 3 bases from V and 9 bases from J, the junction contained 5 bases not matched to a gene. The CDR3 has 14 amino acids. CDR3 DNA sequence: TGTGCCAGTAGTATCTCCTGGACAGGGGGCATTCAGTACTTC. Residues: CASSISWTGGIQYF.

Turning to this clonotype: Given a much more abundant clone one base away, this may be a read error. J is TRBJ2-5 and V is TRBV5-1; 9 bases agree with TRBD2. The CDR3 has 15 amino acids. Germline CDR1 and CDR2: SGHRS and YFSETQ. V lost 3 bases and J lost 4; bases outside the gene matches: 7. The CDR3 reads CASSSVGLASETQYF. CDR3 DNA: TGCGCCAGCAGCTCGGTGGGACTAGCATCAGAGACCCAGTACTTC.

This clonotype was found many times. The CDR3 spells CASSLNLLTGNTIYF. CDR3 DNA sequence: TGTGCCAGCAGCCTGAACCTGCTCACTGGAAACACCATATATTTT. The chain recombines TRBV7-8 with TRBJ1-3; D gene unclear. Germline V gene sequence: CDR1 SGHVS, CDR2 FQNEAQ. The CDR3 extends over 15 amino acids. Trimming removed 5 bases from V and 2 bases from J, with 13 bases in between.

The chain employs TRBV2 and TRBJ2-5, with 9 bases matching TRBD2. Looked up from germline, CDR1 is SNHLY and CDR2 is FYNNEI. This CDR3 contains 15 residues. J lost 5 bases, V lost 8 bases, and 12 bases had no gene match. The CDR3 sequence: CASRGEGLAVETQYF. The CDR3 bases are TGTGCCAGCCGGGGAGAGGGACTAGCCGTGGAGACCCAGTACTTC.

The chain recombines TRBV4-2 with TRBJ2-5; D possibly corresponds to TRBD1 (6 bases). Germline values: CDR1 LGHNA, CDR2 YNFKEQ. The CDR3 runs 14 residues. V lost 0 bases and J 7 bases, leaving 12 bases between the germline ends. The CDR3 sequence: CASSQDWDTPTQYF. The CDR3 DNA reads as TGTGCCAGCAGCCAAGATTGGGACACCCCGACCCAGTACTTC.

The rearrangement links TRBV9 to TRBJ1-1; D call uncertain. The CDR3 totals 14 residues. Trimming took 3 bases from V and 0 from J, leaving 9 bases between them. Germline CDR1 is SGDLS and CDR2 is YYNGEE. The CDR3 protein is CASSEDELNTEAFF. The DNA for the CDR3 is TGTGCCAGCAGCGAGGACGAGCTGAACACTGAAGCTTTCTTT.

There are many counts of this clonotype. The genes are TRBV5-1 and TRBJ1-3; the D is unclear. Germline V gene sequence: CDR1 SGHRS, CDR2 YFSETQ. This CDR3 is 16 amino acids long. With 4 bases removed from V and 0 bases from J, the gap between germline ends came to 14 bases. CDR3 region: CASSTGAVSSGNTIYF. As DNA, the CDR3 is TGCGCCAGCAGCACCGGTGCAGTAAGCTCTGGAAACACCATATATTTT.

Of note for this clonotype: The germline gene is not matched at one end of the junction; a read error may be the cause. The V gene is TRBV7-6, the J gene TRBJ2-2; D is possibly TRBD1 (6 bases). This CDR3 comprises 16 residues. The germline V gene has CDR1 SGHVS and CDR2 FNYEAQ. The CDR3 spells CASSPPAGVNTGELLF. The CDR3 nucleotides read TGTGCCAGCAGCCCTCCGGCAGGGGTAAACACCGGGGAGCTGCTTTTT.

V and J are TRBV15 and TRBJ2-3; D is unclear. The V gene lost 0 bases and the J gene lost 0 bases, with 7 bases spanning the gap. This CDR3 spans 15 amino acids. Germline CDR1 reads LNHNV; CDR2 reads YYDKDF (reference sequence). CDR3 in DNA: TGTGCCACCAGCAGAGAGGGATTGAGCACAGATACGCAGTATTTT. Translation gives CATSREGLSTDTQYF.

The rearrangement links TRBV25-1 to TRBJ1-1; no firm D call. V lost 6 bases and J lost 5, with 25 bases in between. The CDR3 contains 17 residues. CDR1 MGHDK and CDR2 SYGVNS come from the germline V gene. Here the CDR3 reads CASSPTRAGTTRTEAFF. CDR3 sequence (DNA): TGTGCCAGCAGCCCAACGAGGGCAGGTACAACGAGAACTGAAGCTTTCTTT.

The sample holds a few counts of this clonotype. This chain links TRBV2 with TRBJ1-3; D is unresolved. Trimming removed 3 bases at V and 3 bases at J, with 6 bases between. This CDR3 comprises 13 residues. Germline V gene lookup returns CDR1 SNHLY and CDR2 FYNNEI. The CDR3 nucleotides read TGTGCCAGCAGTGACGCAAGTGGAAACACCATATATTTT. It translates to CASSDASGNTIYF.

At least ten counts were recorded for this clonotype. The V gene is TRBV2, the J gene TRBJ2-7, with TRBD2 identical over 13 bases. V shed 6 bases, J shed 10 bases, and the junction held 9 bases outside the gene matches. Per the germline V gene, CDR1 is SNHLY and CDR2 is FYNNEI. The CDR3 consists of 14 residues. The CDR3 sequence: CASRAGGLAGTQYF. CDR3 nucleotide sequence: TGTGCCAGCAGGGCGGGGGGACTAGCGGGGACACAGTACTTC.

This clonotype was counted many times. J is TRBJ2-1 and V is TRBV25-1; D is unresolved. The CDR3 covers 14 residues. V was shortened by 5 bases and J by 0 bases, with 8 bases between the two germline ends. Germline CDR1 is MGHDK and CDR2 is SYGVNS. CDR3 in DNA: TGTGCCAGCAGTAGGATGAGCTCCTACAATGAGCAGTTCTTC. This codes for CASSRMSSYNEQFF.

The chain is built from TRBV6-2 or TRBV6-3 and TRBJ2-1, with D tentatively TRBD2 (5 bases). The CDR3 is 11 residues long. CDR1 and CDR2 from the germline V gene are MNHEY and SVGEGT. Trimming pared 9 bases from V and 10 bases from J, leaving 13 bases between. The CDR3 sequence is CASDGGYEQFF. The CDR3 DNA is TGTGCCAGTGACGGAGGTTACGAGCAGTTCTTC.

The rearrangement links TRBV19 to TRBJ2-7; tentatively, D is TRBD2 (7 bases). Between the trimmed V and J ends, which lost 3 bases and 3 bases, there was a span of 15 bases. Germline lookup yields CDR1 LNHDA and CDR2 SQIVND (reference sequence). CDR3 length equals 15 residues. The CDR3 loop is CASSIGEGGLYEQYF. CDR3 DNA: TGTGCCAGTAGTATCGGGGAGGGGGGGCTCTACGAGCAGTACTTC.

V usage is TRBV24-1 and J usage is TRBJ1-2; no definite D call. CDR3 length: 14 residues. Germline V CDR1 and CDR2: KGHDR, SFDVKD. Trimming took 4 bases from V and 2 from J, leaving 10 bases between them. Here the CDR3 reads CATSEVGRNYGYTF. The DNA for the CDR3 is TGTGCCACCAGTGAAGTCGGACGGAACTATGGCTACACCTTC.

This chain joins TRBV19 and TRBJ1-1, with a weak D call TRBD1 (6 bases). Germline values: CDR1 LNHDA, CDR2 SQIVND (reference sequence). The CDR3 length is 15 residues. V was shortened by 3 bases and J by 3 bases, with 14 bases between the two germline ends. CDR3 DNA sequence: TGTGCCAGTAGTATTGTAGGGACACGGCACACTGAAGCTTTCTTT. Protein sequence: CASSIVGTRHTEAFF.

The V and J genes are TRBV5-5 and TRBJ2-5, with unresolved D. Trimming stripped 0 bases from V and 2 bases from J, with 5 bases between. This CDR3 contains 13 residues. In germline, CDR1 is SGHKS, CDR2 YYEKEE (reference sequence). As DNA, the CDR3 is TGTGCCAGCAGCTTGGCTACGCAAGAGACCCAGTACTTC. This translates into CASSLATQETQYF. The full variable domain, in which reference TRBV5-5 and TRBJ2-5 provide the parts outside the CDR3, is DAGVTQSPTHLIKTRGQQVTLRCSPISGHKSVSWYQQVLGQGPQFIFQYYEKEERGRGNFPDRFSARQFPNYSSELNVNALLLGDSALYLCASSLATQETQYFGPGTRLLVL.

The CDR3 coding sequence is TGTGCCAGCAGTGAAGGCGCATACTCTGGAAACACCATATATTTT. It codes for CASSEGAYSGNTIYF. V gene TRBV2 combines with J gene TRBJ1-3, with D hard to call. CDR1 and CDR2 (germline): SNHLY, FYNNEI. Trimming took 1 base from V and 0 from J, leaving 7 bases between them. This CDR3 has 15 residues.

This clonotype was seen at least ten times. This chain connects TRBV5-1 to TRBJ1-1; no clear D. This CDR3 has 15 amino acids. Trimming pared 4 bases from V and 4 bases from J, leaving 17 bases between. Germline V CDR1 and CDR2: SGHRS, YFSETQ. The CDR3 DNA is TGCGCCAGCAGCGCGGGGAACCATGGATCCACTGAAGCTTTCTTT. This gives the protein CASSAGNHGSTEAFF.

This chain connects TRBV24-1 to TRBJ1-2, with 8 positions matching TRBD1. The germline CDR1 and CDR2 sequences are KGHDR and SFDVKD. The length of the CDR3 is 15 residues. V shed 4 bases and J 6 bases; nucleotides not matched to a gene: 9. Here the CDR3 reads CATSDPGTGMDGYTF. CDR3 bases: TGTGCCACCAGTGACCCCGGGACAGGAATGGATGGCTACACCTTC.

This chain connects TRBV25-1 to TRBJ2-7; possible D gene TRBD1, 5 bases. Trimming cost V 4 bases and J 2 bases, with 15 bases left between them. This CDR3 is 15 amino acids long. Germline CDR1 MGHDK, CDR2 SYGVNS. The CDR3 coding sequence is TGTGCCAGCAGTGGCAGGGTTGCCTCCGCCTACGAGCAGTACTTC. It yields the protein CASSGRVASAYEQYF.